This T cell receptor (beta chain) stems from a study of post-analysis software for immune sequencing data. Study as a whole: Courses of disease covered relapsing-remitting, secondary progressive and progressive-relapsing multiple sclerosis.

Regarding this clonotype: The antigen remains undetermined.

Sequencing libraries made from TCR beta cDNA carried unique molecular identifiers. There were roughly 0.95 to 11 million T cells, and roughly 0.5 million cDNA molecules came from them. TCRdb re-called the PCR reads with MiXCR, one entry per CDR3 protein. The table records roughly 670,000 distinct CDR3 sequences, approximately 60% of them present only once. V gave up 6 bases and J gave up 6 bases; unmatched junction bases: 8. The CDR3 extends over 14 amino acids. In germline, CDR1 is MNHEY, CDR2 SVGEGT. Study-level points and caveats: Controls had significantly higher normalized Chao1 diversity than multiple sclerosis patients. About 5 TRBV segments, including TRBV5-6, TRBV5-1 and TRBV20-1, were more frequent in patients than controls. F measure showed strong co-clustering of same-batch samples.

Sequencing used blood. This chain joins TRBV6-2 or TRBV6-3 and TRBJ2-1; TRBD2 matches at 7 bases. The sequence came from a girl between 2 and 10 years old with multiple sclerosis. In DNA form, the CDR3 reads TGTGCCAGCAGCCGACTAGCCCTCCCCAATGAGCAGTTCTTC. Its protein product is CASSRLALPNEQFF.